The 26 T cell receptor beta chains listed next were all sequenced from one sample in a study of regulatory T cells in long-lasting Graves disease. Time point reported: newly diagnosed GD, antithyroid drugs for less than 3 months. The TCR library was made from RNA extracted from PBMCs. Arm-PCR of CDR3 regions with iRepertoire HTBI primers generated TCR beta libraries. TCRdb re-called the multiplex PCR reads through MiXCR, storing one row per CDR3 protein. The sample gives approximately 540,000 distinct CDR3 sequences, around 11% of which show up once; around 9.3% is in the top ten. These data were also reused for a study on T cells in Graves' hyperthyroidism and ophthalmopathy.

The specimen comprised peripheral blood mononuclear cells (PBMCs), sampled at new diagnosis, from a patient treated with antithyroid drugs. Receptor source: a woman aged 30 to 39 with Graves disease.

The sample holds many counts of this clonotype. J is TRBJ1-3 and V is TRBV12-3 or TRBV12-4, with D hard to call. CDR3 length: 14 residues. V was shortened by 6 bases and J by 0 bases, with 9 bases between the two germline ends. The CDR3 is CASRPGSSGNTIYF. The CDR3 DNA sequence: TGTGCCAGCAGACCCGGCTCCTCTGGAAACACCATATATTTT.

This clonotype has at least ten counts. V is TRBV5-1 and J is TRBJ1-1; no clear D gene. Germline V gene sequence: CDR1 SGHRS, CDR2 YFSETQ. V dropped 4 bases and J dropped 0 bases, with 13 bases sitting between them. CDR3 length: 15 amino acids. This chain's CDR3 is CASSIRQAMNTEAFF. The CDR3 DNA sequence: TGCGCCAGCAGCATTCGACAAGCTATGAACACTGAAGCTTTCTTT. Filled out from reference TRBV5-1 and TRBJ1-1, the complete variable domain reads KAGVTQTPRYLIKTRGQQVTLSCSPISGHRSVSWYQQTPGQGLQFLFEYFSETQRNKGNFPGRFSGRQFSNSRSEMNVSTLELGDSALYLCASSIRQAMNTEAFFGQGTRLTVV.

This clonotype was seen only a few times. The J gene is TRBJ2-3, the V gene TRBV6-2 or TRBV6-3, with TRBD1 matching over 8 bases. The V and J ends lost 6 bases and 0 bases, in that order; junction bases with no gene match: 8. Germline CDR1 and CDR2: MNHEY and SVGEGT. The CDR3 has 16 amino acids. The CDR3, as DNA: TGTGCCAGCAGGTTCCTCCGGGACAGGAGCACAGATACGCAGTATTTT. Protein: CASRFLRDRSTDTQYF.

On this clonotype itself: Given a much more abundant clone one base away, this may be a read error. The gene calls are TRBV2 and TRBJ1-6; D not certain. The V gene's germline CDR1 is SNHLY and CDR2 FYNNEI. This CDR3 has 14 residues. V lost 8 bases to trimming and J lost 8 bases, with 16 bases between them. The CDR3 DNA follows: TGTGCCAGCGGAACCGGGTCAGTCCATTCACCCCTCCACTTT. It encodes CASGTGSVHSPLHF.

This clonotype appeared many times. The chain combines TRBV6-1 with TRBJ2-2; D ambiguous. The CDR3 is made up of 12 amino acids. V lost 6 bases and J lost 2, with 4 bases in between. Germline CDR1 and CDR2: MNHNS and SASEGT. CDR3 DNA sequence: TGTGCCAGCAGGACAAACACCGGGGAGCTGTTTTTT. This sequence encodes CASRTNTGELFF.

This clonotype was recorded at least ten times. The V gene is TRBV3-1, the J gene TRBJ1-1, with a possible D match to TRBD1 (5 bases). V lost 5 bases to trimming and J lost 7 bases, with 17 bases between them. The CDR3 is made up of 14 amino acids. From germline, CDR1 is LGHDT and CDR2 YNNKEL (reference sequence). The CDR3 protein is CASSTPGGVSEAFF. CDR3 sequence (DNA): TGTGCCAGCAGCACCCCGGGAGGGGTCAGTGAAGCTTTCTTT. The full variable domain, its missing parts supplied by reference TRBV3-1 and TRBJ1-1, is DTAVSQTPKYLVTQMGNDKSIKCEQNLGHDTMYWYKQDSKKFLKIMFSYNNKELIINETVPNRFSPKSPDKAHLNLHINSLELGDSAVYFCASSTPGGVSEAFFGQGTRLTVV.

CDR3: CASSRGSHQPQHF. The CDR3 DNA follows: TGTGCCAGCAGTAGGGGGAGTCATCAGCCCCAGCATTTT. The rearrangement uses TRBV6-2 or TRBV6-3 and TRBJ1-5, with a tentative D call TRBD1 (6 bases). V lost 5 bases to trimming and J lost 5 bases, with 10 bases between them. The CDR3 runs 13 residues. Germline loops: CDR1 MNHEY, CDR2 SVGEGT.

Concerning this clonotype itself: This may be a read error: a much more frequent sequence differs by one nucleotide. Here the CDR3 reads CTSSYGTNTEAFF. The CDR3 DNA reads TGTACCAGCAGTTACGGGACGAACACTGAAGCTTTCTTT. The chain recombines TRBV11-3 with TRBJ1-1; D might be TRBD1 (5 bases). Per germline, CDR1 SGHNT and CDR2 YENEEA. The CDR3 is made up of 13 amino acids. The complete variable domain, with remaining parts taken from reference TRBV11-3 and TRBJ1-1, reads EAGVVQSPRYKIIEKKQPVAFWCNPISGHNTLYWYLQNLGQGPELLIRYENEEAVDDSQLPKDRFSAERLKGVDSTLKIQPAELGDSAVYLCTSSYGTNTEAFFGQGTRLTVV.

This clonotype was observed at least ten times. This chain links TRBV2 with TRBJ1-1; tentative D call: TRBD1 (6 bases). The germline CDR1 and CDR2 sequences are SNHLY and FYNNEI. The CDR3 extends over 9 amino acids. As DNA, the CDR3 is TGTCTAGCAGCAGGGGCAGCTTTCTTT. This codes for CLAAGAAFF.

This clonotype has more than one count but fewer than ten. This chain links TRBV5-1 with TRBJ2-1; TRBD1 might be the D (5 bases). Germline CDR1 and CDR2: SGHRS and YFSETQ. Trimming stripped 0 bases from V and 2 bases from J, with 12 bases between. This CDR3 has 16 residues. CDR3 in DNA: TGCGCCAGCAGCTTGGGGCCCCAGGGCCCCTACAATGAGCAGTTCTTC. This translates into CASSLGPQGPYNEQFF. Complete variable domain (other parts from reference TRBV5-1 and TRBJ2-1): KAGVTQTPRYLIKTRGQQVTLSCSPISGHRSVSWYQQTPGQGLQFLFEYFSETQRNKGNFPGRFSGRQFSNSRSEMNVSTLELGDSALYLCASSLGPQGPYNEQFFGPGTRLTVL.

As to this clonotype: This likely reflects a read error, since a far larger clone is one base away. This rearrangement joins TRBV6-5 to TRBJ2-1; D is perhaps TRBD2 (5 bases). V was cut by 4 bases and J by 8 bases, with 15 bases left in between. The CDR3 loop spans 14 amino acids. Germline assignment: CDR1 MNHEY and CDR2 SVGAGI. DNA for the CDR3: TGTGCCAGCAGTTTGTATCGGGAAAACTATGAGCAGTTCTTC. As protein: CASSLYRENYEQFF.

This clonotype was observed at least ten times. The chain combines TRBV19 with TRBJ1-5; D is uncertain. The CDR3 totals 13 residues. The germline V gene encodes CDR1 LNHDA and CDR2 SQIVND (reference sequence). V lost 2 bases, J lost 7 bases, and 9 bases lay in between. DNA of the CDR3: TGTGCCAGTAGTATAAGGGTAGAACAGCCCCAGCATTTT. Residues: CASSIRVEQPQHF.

This rearrangement joins TRBV28 to TRBJ1-5; D remains ambiguous. This CDR3 spans 17 amino acids. The germline gives CDR1 MDHEN, CDR2 SYDVKM. V shed 7 bases and J shed 0 bases, with 19 bases lying between them. The CDR3 nucleotides read TGTGCCAGCAAGTTGGGCCCACACAGACATAGCAATCAGCCCCAGCATTTT. Its translation: CASKLGPHRHSNQPQHF.

This clonotype has a count of ten or more. V usage is TRBV19 and J usage is TRBJ2-7, with a tentative D call TRBD1 (5 bases). V was shortened by 8 bases and J by 5 bases, with 16 bases between the two germline ends. The V gene's germline CDR1 is LNHDA and CDR2 SQIVND (reference sequence). The CDR3 consists of 13 residues. The CDR3 spells CASSSRGQDEQYF. As DNA, the CDR3 is TGTGCCAGTTCTTCGAGAGGACAAGACGAGCAGTACTTC.

This chain uses TRBV24-1 with TRBJ2-3, with 10 bases identical to TRBD2. Looked up from germline, CDR1 is KGHDR and CDR2 is SFDVKD. CDR3 length: 14 amino acids. The V and J ends lost 4 bases and 5 bases, in that order; junction bases with no gene match: 2. CDR3 bases: TGTGCCACCAGTGACCGGACTAGCGGAGATACGCAGTATTTT. This translates into CATSDRTSGDTQYF.

This clonotype was recorded many times. This chain joins TRBV19 and TRBJ2-2; D is unclear. Germline CDR1 is LNHDA and CDR2 is SQIVND (reference sequence). CDR3 length equals 15 residues. Deletions cut 5 bases from V and 3 bases from J, with 13 bases between. CDR3 DNA: TGTGCCAGTAGTGCCGTGAGGAGATACACCGGGGAGCTGTTTTTT. It is translated as CASSAVRRYTGELFF.

This clonotype was seen many times. This sequence joins TRBV4-2 and TRBJ1-1; weak D call: TRBD1 (6 bases). Germline V gives CDR1 LGHNA, CDR2 YNFKEQ. Trimming left V 3 bases short and J 8 bases short, with 10 bases between. CDR3 length equals 12 residues. The CDR3 spells CASSHQTGEAFF. The DNA for the CDR3 is TGTGCCAGCAGCCACCAAACAGGGGAAGCTTTCTTT.

The sample holds a few counts of this clonotype. J is TRBJ2-5 and V is TRBV28; D not certain. This CDR3 contains 17 residues. Trimming pared 1 base from V and 1 base from J, leaving 16 bases between. Germline lookup yields CDR1 MDHEN and CDR2 SYDVKM. The CDR3 loop is CASSLFYLNGSQETQYF. The CDR3 DNA sequence: TGTGCCAGCAGTTTATTTTACCTCAACGGGTCCCAAGAGACCCAGTACTTC.

There are many counts of this clonotype. This rearrangement joins TRBV12-3 or TRBV12-4 to TRBJ2-3; D remains ambiguous. This CDR3 spans 14 amino acids. V was shortened by 4 bases and J by 0 bases, with 8 bases between the two germline ends. The CDR3 DNA reads TGTGCCAGCAGTTGGTTGGGCAGCACAGATACGCAGTATTTT. This gives the protein CASSWLGSTDTQYF.

Ten or more counts support this clonotype. Here the CDR3 reads CASSSHWSTYNEQFF. The CDR3 DNA reads as TGTGCCAGCAGTTCACACTGGTCAACCTACAATGAGCAGTTCTTC. The chain recombines TRBV27 with TRBJ2-1; D unclear. The V and J ends lost 4 bases and 2 bases respectively, with 12 bases between them. This CDR3 has 15 residues. Germline CDR1 is MNHEY and CDR2 is SMNVEV (reference sequence).

The genes are TRBV4-3 and TRBJ1-2; TRBD1 matches at 8 bases. CDR3 length equals 15 residues. Trimming took 0 bases from V and 8 from J; bases not matched to a gene: 8. Germline CDR1 LGHNA, CDR2 YSLEER. CDR3: CASSQERTGFYGYTF. In DNA, the CDR3 is TGCGCCAGCAGCCAAGAAAGGACAGGGTTTTACGGCTACACCTTC.

This clonotype has a single count. This chain joins TRBV27 and TRBJ2-7; the D gene is possibly TRBD1 (5 bases). V was pared by 5 bases and J by 2 bases, with 13 bases between. The germline CDR1 and CDR2 sequences are MNHEY and SMNVEV (reference sequence). The CDR3 loop spans 14 amino acids. CDR3 amino acids: CASSPTASTYEQYF. Written as DNA, the CDR3 is TGTGCCAGCAGTCCGACAGCCTCAACCTACGAGCAGTACTTC.

This clonotype has at least ten counts. CDR3 amino acids: CASSERSDRVYEQYF. For the CDR3, the DNA is TGCGCCAGCAGTGAAAGAAGCGACAGGGTCTACGAGCAGTACTTC. This chain uses TRBV10-2 with TRBJ2-7; 7 nucleotides line up with TRBD1. V shed 3 bases and J 3 bases; nucleotides not matched to a gene: 8. Germline V gene lookup returns CDR1 WSHSY and CDR2 SAAADI. There are 15 residues in the CDR3.

As regards this clonotype: A much larger clone lies a single base off, so this may be a read error. This chain links TRBV12-3 or TRBV12-4 with TRBJ1-4, with 9 bases identical to TRBD1. CDR3 length equals 16 residues. The V and J ends lost 5 bases and 3 bases, in that order; junction bases with no gene match: 7. The CDR3 DNA reads as TGTGCCAGCAGTCCCGGGACAGGGAGATCTAATGAAAAACTGTTTTTT. Translation gives CASSPGTGRSNEKLFF.

This clonotype was seen many times. V usage is TRBV20-1 and J usage is TRBJ2-1; TRBD2 aligns across 10 bases. Germline assignment: CDR1 DFQATT and CDR2 SNEGSKA (reference sequence). The CDR3 totals 16 residues. The J segment lost 3 bases and the V segment lost 6 bases, leaving 11 bases of the junction unmatched. CDR3 nucleotides: TGCAGTGCCGAGTCTATCGGACTAGCGGTCTACAATGAGCAGTTCTTC. It yields the protein CSAESIGLAVYNEQFF.

This clonotype was picked up many times. J is TRBJ2-3 and V is TRBV5-1; TRBD1 matches 9 bases. The germline V gene encodes CDR1 SGHRS and CDR2 YFSETQ. J lost 3 bases, V lost 7 bases, and 12 bases had no gene match. The CDR3 length is 16 residues. CDR3 DNA: TGCGCCAGCTCGTCTTCGGACAGGGGTAGAACAGATACGCAGTATTTT. Residues: CASSSSDRGRTDTQYF.